This T cell receptor beta chain was obtained from a study of blood T cell repertoires in COVID-19. The CDR3 runs to 15 residues. CDR1 is KGHDR and CDR2 is SFDVKD in the germline V gene. Trimming left V 7 bases short and J 2 bases short, with 16 bases between. TCRdb keeps only in-frame clones here, not all; method: immunoSEQ multiplex PCR. The profile covers approximately 260,000 clones, with around 80% appearing a single time and around 4.1% taken by the ten largest. The rearrangement uses TRBV24-1 and TRBJ2-5; tentatively, D is TRBD2 (5 bases). Sequencing input: PBMCs or T cells enriched from blood (not recorded which). The clonotype originates from a man between 25 and 39 years old with acute COVID-19. The CDR3 sequence is CATSASRAGQETQYF. CDR3 nucleotides: TGTGCCACCAGCGCATCCCGCGCGGGTCAAGAGACCCAGTACTTC.